These 20 T cell receptor beta chains originate from one sample sequenced in a study of molecular identifiers for immune sequencing clone quantification. One entry per CDR3 protein results from TCRdb running MiXCR on the PCR reads. The sample contains fewer than 350,000 distinct CDR3 sequences, 20% to 25% of which appear only once. The sample comprised naive CD8+ T cells from blood, with Jurkat cell RNA spiked in. Sample subset: FACS-sorted CD8+CD4-CCR7+CD45RA+ naive T cells. The receptors come from a human donor in good health. Some libraries in this study had Jurkat cell RNA spiked in.

The chain links TRBV27 to TRBJ2-3, with D uncertain. The CDR3 runs 17 residues. V was cut by 1 base and J by 4 bases, with 18 bases left in between. In germline, CDR1 is MNHEY, CDR2 SMNVEV (reference sequence). CDR3 region: CASSLFWGGVDPDTQYF. In nucleotides, the CDR3 is TGTGCCAGCAGTTTATTTTGGGGTGGCGTCGACCCAGATACGCAGTATTTT.

This clonotype was detected many times. The CDR3 nucleotides read TGTGCCAGCAGTTTTCGAGGGACGAGCAATCAGCCCCAGCATTTT. Translation gives CASSFRGTSNQPQHF. The chain recombines TRBV28 with TRBJ1-5, with a possible D match to TRBD1 (5 bases). Trimming left V 3 bases short and J 1 base short, with 10 bases between. Germline V lookup: CDR1 MDHEN, CDR2 SYDVKM. The CDR3 has 15 amino acids.

This clonotype was recorded many times. CDR3 sequence reads: CASSDLDSPYEQYF. CDR3 DNA: TGTGCCAGCAGCGACCTAGATTCCCCCTACGAGCAGTACTTC. V and J are TRBV27 and TRBJ2-7; D not certain. The CDR3 totals 14 residues. Looked up from germline, CDR1 is MNHEY and CDR2 is SMNVEV (reference sequence). V was pared by 6 bases and J by 2 bases, with 14 bases between.

At least ten counts were recorded for this clonotype. The gene calls are TRBV6-6 and TRBJ2-6, with unresolved D. CDR3 length: 13 residues. The V and J ends lost 7 bases and 4 bases respectively, with 8 bases between them. The germline V gene has CDR1 MNHNY and CDR2 SVGAGI (reference sequence). The CDR3 nucleotides are TGTGCCAGCACCTATGTCGGGGCCAACGTCCTGACTTTC. Its translation is CASTYVGANVLTF.

Many counts were recorded for this clonotype. The chain combines TRBV20-1 with TRBJ2-4; perhaps TRBD2 as D (6 bases). Germline assignment: CDR1 DFQATT and CDR2 SNEGSKA (reference sequence). The CDR3 length is 12 residues. The germline V and J ends were trimmed by 7 bases and 1 base, with 8 bases remaining between them. The CDR3 DNA follows: TGCAGTGTCGGGGGTGCCAAAAACATTCAGTACTTC. Its protein product is CSVGGAKNIQYF.

Many counts were recorded for this clonotype. V gene TRBV2 combines with J gene TRBJ2-7; no reliable D call. Looked up from germline, CDR1 is SNHLY and CDR2 is FYNNEI. The V gene lost 5 bases and the J gene lost 4 bases, with 9 bases spanning the gap. The CDR3 extends over 12 amino acids. CDR3 region: CASSRSGYEQYF. The CDR3 nucleotides read TGTGCCAGCAGTCGTTCCGGGTACGAGCAGTACTTC.

This clonotype was counted ten times or more. The rearrangement joins TRBV6-5 to TRBJ1-5; D remains unclear. The V gene's germline CDR1 is MNHEY and CDR2 SVGAGI. This CDR3 contains 17 residues. V was trimmed by 6 bases and J by 0 bases, leaving 18 bases between them. The CDR3 region is CASSPRSTGFSNQPQHF. In nucleotides, the CDR3 is TGTGCCAGCAGCCCAAGGTCCACGGGCTTTAGCAATCAGCCCCAGCATTTT.

This clonotype was detected many times. DNA for the CDR3: TGTGCCAGCAGCTTAGAGCGAGGGACCCCCTATCAGCCCCAGCATTTT. It yields the protein CASSLERGTPYQPQHF. The chain carries TRBV7-2 and TRBJ1-5; possible D gene TRBD1, 5 bases. This CDR3 has 16 residues. V shed 1 base and J shed 5 bases, with 15 bases lying between them. Per the germline V gene, CDR1 is SGHTA and CDR2 is FQGNSA.

The chain links TRBV10-3 to TRBJ1-1; TRBD1 might be the D (5 bases). The CDR3 totals 15 residues. Trimming took 2 bases from V and 2 from J, leaving 12 bases between them. In germline, CDR1 is ENHRY, CDR2 SYGVKD. The CDR3, as DNA: TGTGCCATCAGTGAGGAAGGACAAATCAACACTGAAGCTTTCTTT. Translating gives CAISEEGQINTEAFF.

In this sample, this clonotype turned up many times. The genes are TRBV4-3 and TRBJ2-6; D may be TRBD1 (6 bases). The V end lost 0 bases, the J end lost 3 bases, and 9 bases lay between the germline ends. This CDR3 is 16 amino acids long. Germline V gene sequence: CDR1 LGHNA, CDR2 YSLEER. The CDR3 DNA is TGCGCCAGCAGCCAAGACAGGGGATATGGGGCCAACGTCCTGACTTTC. This gives the protein CASSQDRGYGANVLTF.

A few counts support this clonotype. The gene calls are TRBV11-2 and TRBJ2-1; D is unresolved. Germline CDR1 SGHAT, CDR2 FQNNGV. CDR3 length equals 12 residues. The V gene lost 2 bases and the J gene lost 5 bases, with 4 bases spanning the gap. In nucleotides, the CDR3 is TGTGCCAGCAGCTTACATCACAATGAGCAGTTCTTC. It specifies CASSLHHNEQFF.

Of note for this clonotype: A much larger clone lies a single base off, so this may be a read error. This chain connects TRBV5-1 to TRBJ1-5; D unclear. This CDR3 has 15 residues. V lost 4 bases and J 15 bases, leaving 26 bases between the germline ends. Germline values: CDR1 SGHRS, CDR2 YFSETQ. The CDR3 loop is CASSPEGFDLGTLHF. In nucleotides, the CDR3 is TGCGCCAGCAGCCCGGAGGGTTTTGATTTGGGCACTCTGCATTTT.

This clonotype was seen ten or more times. The chain employs TRBV7-8 and TRBJ2-5; TRBD2 aligns across 11 bases. Germline loops: CDR1 SGHVS, CDR2 FQNEAQ. The trim removed 5 bases at V and 4 bases at J, leaving 6 bases unmatched. CDR3 length equals 15 residues. CDR3 region: CASSIPSGGRETQYF. As DNA, the CDR3 is TGTGCCAGCAGCATCCCTAGCGGGGGGCGAGAGACCCAGTACTTC.

Points on this clonotype: Since a much larger clone is just one base distant, this may be a read error. The chain has TRBV5-6 and TRBJ2-1, with 9 nucleotides matching TRBD1. The CDR3 covers 15 residues. V was clipped by 2 bases and J by 13 bases; unmatched bases: 13. CDR1 SGHDT and CDR2 YYEEEE come from the germline V gene. Here the CDR3 reads CASSFGQGSKNIQFF. The CDR3 bases are TGTGCCAGCAGCTTTGGACAGGGGTCCAAAAACATTCAGTTCTTC.

In its sample, this clonotype was seen a few times. The J gene is TRBJ2-7, the V gene TRBV7-9; 11 nucleotides align to TRBD1. The CDR3 loop spans 14 amino acids. Germline CDR1 reads SEHNR; CDR2 reads FQNEAQ (reference sequence). After removal of 5 bases from V and 7 bases from J, the junction contained 7 bases not matched to a gene. CDR3 sequence: CASSQDRGLREQYF. Here the CDR3 DNA reads TGTGCCAGCAGCCAGGACAGGGGGCTGCGGGAGCAGTACTTC.

In this sample, this clonotype turned up a few times. V and J are TRBV27 and TRBJ1-4; TRBD1 is a possible D gene (5 bases). This CDR3 contains 12 residues. The V end was cut by 8 bases, the J end by 8 bases, with 12 bases between. Germline V gene lookup returns CDR1 MNHEY and CDR2 SMNVEV (reference sequence). DNA for the CDR3: TGTGCCAGCCGGGGCCCAGGAGAAAAACTGTTTTTT. Encoded protein: CASRGPGEKLFF.

This clonotype was seen at least ten times. This chain connects TRBV12-3 or TRBV12-4 to TRBJ1-4, with 9 bases matching TRBD1. The CDR3 has 15 residues. Unmatched junction bases numbered 4, after V lost 1 base and J lost 7 bases. CDR3 in amino acids: CASSLGGTGIEKLFF. The CDR3 coding sequence is TGTGCCAGCAGTTTAGGGGGGACAGGGATTGAAAAACTGTTTTTT.

This clonotype was counted a single time. Given the absence of the conserved phenylalanine or tryptophan at the CDR3 end, a read error is likely. The rearrangement links TRBV7-9 to TRBJ2-3; D may be TRBD1 (6 bases). The CDR3 consists of 17 residues. The V end was cut by 1 base, the J end by 0 bases, with 14 bases between. Germline lookup yields CDR1 SEHNR and CDR2 FQNEAQ (reference sequence). In DNA, the CDR3 is TGTGCCAGCAGCTTAGACCACAGGGAATGGAGCACAGATACGCAGTATCTT. It is translated as CASSLDHREWSTDTQYL.

This clonotype showed up just once. This may arise from a read error, as a much more abundant clone is one base away. This chain joins TRBV21-1 and TRBJ1-1. TRBV21-1 counts as a pseudogene. The CDR3 runs to 14 residues. Written as DNA, the CDR3 is TGTGCCAGCAGCAGAGCGGTAGTGAACACTGAAGCTTTCTTT. Its protein is CASSRAVVNTEAFF.

This clonotype has a count of ten or more. This sequence joins TRBV19 and TRBJ2-2; 11 nucleotides line up with TRBD1. After removal of 6 bases from V and 5 bases from J, the junction contained 8 bases not matched to a gene. CDR1 is LNHDA and CDR2 is SQIVND in the germline V gene (reference sequence). This CDR3 is 16 amino acids long. In DNA form, the CDR3 reads TGTGCCAGTAGCCGGACAGGGGGCGCCTGGACCGGGGAGCTGTTTTTT. As protein: CASSRTGGAWTGELFF.